A single sample is the source of the 26 T cell receptor beta chains below, sequenced in a study of identical twins. Each CDR3 protein is one row after TCRdb ran MiXCR on the 5' RACE reads. The sample contains hundreds of thousands of distinct CDR3 sequences, less than 7% of which appear only once. Sequenced: naive T cells sorted from blood. These receptors all come from a young man in good health.

There are a few counts of this clonotype. CDR3 protein: CASSPGTSSGIQYF. CDR3 bases: TGTGCCAGCAGTCCCGGGACATCATCAGGCATTCAGTACTTC. The chain has TRBV12-3 or TRBV12-4 and TRBJ2-4, with D maybe TRBD1 (6 bases). V lost 5 bases, J lost 9 bases, and 17 bases lay in between. This CDR3 is built from 14 residues.

This clonotype has at least ten counts. The chain employs TRBV9 and TRBJ1-1; D remains ambiguous. CDR3 size: 13 residues. V was shortened by 7 bases and J by 0 bases, with 10 bases between the two germline ends. Germline V gene sequence: CDR1 SGDLS, CDR2 YYNGEE. CDR3 bases: TGTGCCAGCGCCGAGCGAGTGAACACTGAAGCTTTCTTT. Translated: CASAERVNTEAFF.

The V call is TRBV29-1, the J call TRBJ2-1; D remains ambiguous. Trimming cost V 5 bases and J 6 bases, with 14 bases left between them. The germline CDR1 and CDR2 sequences are SQVTM and ANQGSEA. The CDR3 has 13 amino acids. CDR3 DNA sequence: TGCAGCGTTTCGGGTCGGTACGTCAATGAGCAGTTCTTC. Encoded protein: CSVSGRYVNEQFF.

This chain connects TRBV7-9 to TRBJ2-7; D is unclear. Germline V gene lookup returns CDR1 SEHNR and CDR2 FQNEAQ (reference sequence). This CDR3 has 12 amino acids. V lost 3 bases and J lost 6, with 9 bases in between. Here the CDR3 DNA reads TGTGCCAGCAGCTTCCCGGGCGGCGAGCAGTACGTC. This gives the protein CASSFPGGEQYV.

This sequence joins TRBV12-3 or TRBV12-4 and TRBJ1-1, with no clear D. The CDR3 length is 15 residues. The V end was cut by 0 bases, the J end by 4 bases, with 12 bases between. The CDR3 spells CASSLAVGRSTEAFF. Written as DNA, the CDR3 is TGTGCCAGCAGTTTAGCGGTGGGGAGGAGCACTGAAGCTTTCTTT.

This clonotype has more than one count but fewer than ten. The chain links TRBV10-3 to TRBJ2-1; TRBD1 agrees at 7 bases. Germline values: CDR1 ENHRY, CDR2 SYGVKD. Losses at the gene ends were 8 bases for V and 9 bases for J; bases not matched to a gene: 10. The CDR3 sequence is 13 residues long. The CDR3 loop is CAIGTDLKSEQFF. For the CDR3, the DNA is TGTGCCATCGGGACAGATCTAAAGTCTGAGCAGTTCTTC.

This clonotype was recorded at least ten times. The chain uses TRBV20-1 and TRBJ1-5; TRBD1 might be the D (5 bases). The germline V gene encodes CDR1 DFQATT and CDR2 SNEGSKA (reference sequence). CDR3 length: 14 residues. Trimming removed 5 bases from V and 5 bases from J, with 16 bases in between. Here the CDR3 reads CSAPVRDGYQPQHF. The CDR3 nucleotides read TGCAGTGCTCCCGTGAGGGACGGATATCAGCCCCAGCATTTT.

This clonotype was seen many times. The chain has TRBV5-5 and TRBJ1-2; D is undetermined. Trimming stripped 4 bases from V and 2 bases from J, with 12 bases between. Per germline, CDR1 SGHKS and CDR2 YYEKEE (reference sequence). The CDR3 spans 14 residues. As DNA, the CDR3 is TGTGCCAGCAGCCTAGGACTTCTAAACTATGGCTACACCTTC. Amino acids: CASSLGLLNYGYTF.

The table lists this clonotype with many counts. The genes are TRBV20-1 and TRBJ2-6; maybe TRBD1 (5 bases). Trimming took 4 bases from V and 2 from J, leaving 9 bases between them. Germline CDR1 DFQATT, CDR2 SNEGSKA (reference sequence). The CDR3 length is 14 residues. In DNA form, the CDR3 reads TGCAGTGCTACAGGGTCTACTGGGGCCAACGTCCTGACTTTC. It encodes CSATGSTGANVLTF.

Only a few counts were recorded for this clonotype. The chain employs TRBV25-1 and TRBJ1-1, with a possible D match to TRBD1 (5 bases). CDR3 length: 13 amino acids. The germline V gene has CDR1 MGHDK and CDR2 SYGVNS. The germline V and J ends were trimmed by 4 bases and 6 bases, with 12 bases remaining between them. CDR3 coding DNA: TGTGCCAGCAGTGTCCCAGGGTTCGCTGAAGCTTTCTTT. Amino acids: CASSVPGFAEAFF.

This clonotype occurred a few times. The chain couples TRBV20-1 to TRBJ2-1, with TRBD2 matching over 11 bases. Per the germline V gene, CDR1 is DFQATT and CDR2 is SNEGSKA (reference sequence). Trimming at V came to 6 bases and at J to 2 bases, leaving 12 bases not matched to a gene. This CDR3 comprises 17 residues. For the CDR3, the DNA is TGCAGTGCCAGGCGGCTAGCGGGAGGACGGGCCTACAATGAGCAGTTCTTC. As protein: CSARRLAGGRAYNEQFF.

This clonotype was seen at least ten times. This chain joins TRBV12-3 or TRBV12-4 and TRBJ2-7, with unresolved D. CDR3 length: 11 residues. V lost 5 bases and J 3 bases, leaving 5 bases between the germline ends. In DNA form, the CDR3 reads TGTGCCAGCAGTGTATTCTACGAGCAGTACTTC. It yields the protein CASSVFYEQYF.

The chain couples TRBV6-5 to TRBJ2-1; 8 nucleotides match TRBD2. V trimming: 0 bases; J trimming: 9 bases; junction bases outside the gene matches: 10. This CDR3 is built from 16 residues. Germline V gene sequence: CDR1 MNHEY, CDR2 SVGAGI. The CDR3 DNA is TGTGCCAGCAGTTACTCGAGCGCGGGAGGCCCCGGTGAGCAGTTCTTC. This codes for CASSYSSAGGPGEQFF.

With regard to this clonotype: This may be a read error: a much more frequent sequence differs by one nucleotide. This sequence joins TRBV20-1 and TRBJ2-1; TRBD2 agrees at 10 bases. The CDR3 is 15 amino acids. Germline V gene sequence: CDR1 DFQATT, CDR2 SNEGSKA (reference sequence). The CDR3 DNA follows: TGCAGTGCTAGGGCCGGGACTAGCGAACACAATGGGCAGTTCTTC. Its protein product is CSARAGTSEHNGQFF.

Turning to this clonotype: This may be a read error: a much more frequent sequence differs by one nucleotide. The rearrangement uses TRBV7-6 and TRBJ2-5; weak D call: TRBD1 (6 bases). Judging by the DNA end, TRBJ2-1 fits better; the J call may be wrong. The CDR3 runs 13 residues. The germline gives CDR1 SGHVS, CDR2 FNYEAQ. CDR3 bases: TGTGCCAGCAGCTCACAGGGCGAAGAGACCCAGTTCTTC. Translated: CASSSQGEETQFF.

This clonotype was detected ten times or more. The rearrangement joins TRBV20-1 to TRBJ1-3; D uncertain. Per the germline V gene, CDR1 is DFQATT and CDR2 is SNEGSKA (reference sequence). The CDR3 has 15 amino acids. The V end lost 3 bases, the J end lost 1 base, and 13 bases lay between the germline ends. As DNA, the CDR3 is TGCAGTGCTAGGTTGGTTGCGGGATCTGGAAACACCATATATTTT. Residues: CSARLVAGSGNTIYF.

This clonotype was detected ten times or more. The chain's CDR3 is CASSLEGQGSTDTQYF. CDR3 in DNA: TGCGCCAGCAGCTTGGAGGGACAGGGTAGCACAGATACGCAGTATTTT. This chain joins TRBV5-1 and TRBJ2-3, with TRBD1 matching over 9 bases. Germline V gene data show CDR1 as SGHRS and CDR2 as YFSETQ. The J segment lost 0 bases and the V segment lost 0 bases, leaving 2 bases of the junction unmatched. CDR3 length equals 16 residues.

The V gene is TRBV6-4, the J gene TRBJ2-3, with 7 bases identical to TRBD2. The CDR3 has 16 amino acids. Germline V CDR1 and CDR2: MRHNA, SNTAGT. Trimming cost V 8 bases and J 1 base; bases outside gene matches: 12. This chain's CDR3 is CASRGRRGLCTDTQYF. CDR3 coding DNA: TGTGCCAGCCGGGGTAGAAGGGGACTATGCACAGATACGCAGTATTTT.

The chain links TRBV12-3 or TRBV12-4 to TRBJ2-3; 9 nucleotides match TRBD1. With V trimmed by 3 bases and J by 6 bases, 7 bases remained unmatched. The CDR3 is 15 amino acids. The CDR3 DNA reads TGTGCCAGCAGTTTGGGGACAGGGACACTGGATACGCAGTATTTT. Its translation: CASSLGTGTLDTQYF.

This clonotype was seen repeatedly, ten times or more. This sequence joins TRBV6-6 and TRBJ2-5; D call uncertain. V lost 2 bases, J lost 2 bases, and 3 bases lay in between. Germline V gene data show CDR1 as MNHNY and CDR2 as SVGAGI (reference sequence). The CDR3 consists of 12 residues. The CDR3, as DNA: TGTGCCAGCAGTTACGTACAAGAGACCCAGTACTTC. This sequence encodes CASSYVQETQYF.

This clonotype occurred many times. The rearrangement links TRBV20-1 to TRBJ1-5, with D unresolved. The CDR3 totals 13 residues. Trimming shortened V by 6 bases and J by 4 bases, and 13 bases separated the two germline ends. Germline V lookup: CDR1 DFQATT, CDR2 SNEGSKA (reference sequence). The CDR3 DNA reads as TGCAGTGCCACTCTTGGACGGAATCAGCCCCAGCATTTT. This translates into CSATLGRNQPQHF.

The CDR3 spells CASSFGTSPQDTQYF. CDR3 in DNA: TGTGCCAGCAGTTTCGGGACTAGCCCGCAAGATACGCAGTATTTT. The V call is TRBV28, the J call TRBJ2-3; the match to TRBD2 covers 9 bases. The CDR3 has 15 residues. Trimming took 3 bases from V and 5 from J; bases not matched to a gene: 6. The germline V gene encodes CDR1 MDHEN and CDR2 SYDVKM.

The chain combines TRBV25-1 with TRBJ2-4; possible D gene TRBD2, 6 bases. Per germline, CDR1 MGHDK and CDR2 SYGVNS. The length of the CDR3 is 11 residues. V lost 8 bases and J lost 13, with 15 bases in between. The CDR3 DNA reads as TGTGCCAGCTCCTCGGGAGAGAGGCAGTACTTC. It codes for CASSSGERQYF.

This chain connects TRBV20-1 to TRBJ2-1; no firm D call. V was pared by 6 bases and J by 0 bases, with 18 bases between. In germline, CDR1 is DFQATT, CDR2 SNEGSKA (reference sequence). This CDR3 spans 16 amino acids. The CDR3 nucleotides read TGCAGTGCCCCCAAGGGTTGGGGTAGCTCCTACAATGAGCAGTTCTTC. It specifies CSAPKGWGSSYNEQFF.

The CDR3 loop reads CASSVTQGQGSDTQYF. For the CDR3, the DNA is TGTGCCAGCAGCGTAACCCAAGGACAAGGGTCAGATACGCAGTATTTT. The chain carries TRBV9 and TRBJ2-3, with a weak D call TRBD1 (5 bases). The ends were cut back, 1 base at V and 4 bases at J, with 16 bases in the middle. Germline V lookup: CDR1 SGDLS, CDR2 YYNGEE. This CDR3 is 16 amino acids long.

This clonotype was recorded at least ten times. The chain employs TRBV5-1 and TRBJ2-7; 8 bases are shared with TRBD1. The CDR3 sequence is 13 residues long. Germline-derived CDR1 and CDR2 are SGHRS and YFSETQ. The V segment lost 4 bases and the J segment 3 bases; nucleotides outside the gene matches: 3. The CDR3 coding sequence is TGCGCCAGCAGCACCGGACAGGGCTACGAGCAGTACTTC. Protein: CASSTGQGYEQYF.